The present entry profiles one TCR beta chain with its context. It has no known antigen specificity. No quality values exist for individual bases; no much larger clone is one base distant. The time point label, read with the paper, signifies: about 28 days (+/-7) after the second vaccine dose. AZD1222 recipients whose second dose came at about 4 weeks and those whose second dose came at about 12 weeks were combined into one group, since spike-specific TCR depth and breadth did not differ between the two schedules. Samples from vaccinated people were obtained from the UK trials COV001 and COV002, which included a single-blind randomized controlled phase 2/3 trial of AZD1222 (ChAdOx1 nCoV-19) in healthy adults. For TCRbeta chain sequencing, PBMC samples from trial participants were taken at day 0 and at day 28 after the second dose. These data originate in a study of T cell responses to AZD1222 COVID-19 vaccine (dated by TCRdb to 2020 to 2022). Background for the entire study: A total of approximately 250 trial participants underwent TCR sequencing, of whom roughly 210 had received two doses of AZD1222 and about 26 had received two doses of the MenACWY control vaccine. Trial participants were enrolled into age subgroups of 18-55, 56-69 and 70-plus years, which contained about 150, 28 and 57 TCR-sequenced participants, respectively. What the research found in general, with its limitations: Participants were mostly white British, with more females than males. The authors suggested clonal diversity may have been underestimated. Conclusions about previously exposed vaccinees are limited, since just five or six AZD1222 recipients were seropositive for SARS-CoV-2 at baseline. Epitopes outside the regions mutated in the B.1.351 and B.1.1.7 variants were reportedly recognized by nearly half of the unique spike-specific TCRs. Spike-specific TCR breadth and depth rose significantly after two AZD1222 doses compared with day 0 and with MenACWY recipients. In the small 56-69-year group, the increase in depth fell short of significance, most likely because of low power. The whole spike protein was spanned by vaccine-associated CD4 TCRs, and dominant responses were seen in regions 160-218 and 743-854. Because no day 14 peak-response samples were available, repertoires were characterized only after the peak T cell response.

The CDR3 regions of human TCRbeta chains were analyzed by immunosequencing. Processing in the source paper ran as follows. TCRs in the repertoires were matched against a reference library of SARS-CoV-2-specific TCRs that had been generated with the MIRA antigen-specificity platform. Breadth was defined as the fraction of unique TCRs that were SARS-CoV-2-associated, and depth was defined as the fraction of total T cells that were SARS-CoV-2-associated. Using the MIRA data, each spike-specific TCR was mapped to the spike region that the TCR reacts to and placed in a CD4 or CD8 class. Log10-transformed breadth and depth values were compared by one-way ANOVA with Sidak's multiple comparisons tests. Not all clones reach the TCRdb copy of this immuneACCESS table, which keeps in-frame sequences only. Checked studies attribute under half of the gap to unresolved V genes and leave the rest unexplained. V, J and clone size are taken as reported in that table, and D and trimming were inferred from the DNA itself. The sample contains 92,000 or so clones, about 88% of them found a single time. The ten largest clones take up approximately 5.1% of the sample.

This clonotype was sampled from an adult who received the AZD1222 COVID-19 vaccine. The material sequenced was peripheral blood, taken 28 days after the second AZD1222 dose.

The CDR3 reads as follows: CASIIDRGHNSPLHF. The nucleotide sequence reads TGTGCCAGCATAATTGACAGGGGGCACAATTCACCCCTCCACTTT. Rearrangement joined TRBV2 to TRBJ1-6, with 10 bases matching TRBD1. The CDR3 goes from the cysteine to the phenylalanine over 15 residues. The read is trimmed to its CDR3 DNA, 45 bases read in frame from base 1. In the germline V gene, CDR1 corresponds to SNHLY and CDR2 to FYNNEI. Trimming removed 7 bases from V and 7 bases from J; the gene matches leave 7 bases unexplained. Reference TRBV2 and TRBJ1-6 proteins supply the regions before and after the CDR3; the full variable domain is: EPEVTQTPSHQVTQMGQEVILRCVPISNHLYFYWYRQILGQKVEFLVSFYNNEISEKSEIFDDQFSVERPDGSNFTLKIRSTKLEDSAMYFCASIIDRGHNSPLHFGNGTRLTVT.